This T cell receptor (beta chain) derives from a study of T cell responses to AZD1222 COVID-19 vaccine. Points from the study as a whole: Just 5 to 7 AZD1222 recipients were seropositive at baseline. Spike regions recognized by vaccine-associated CD4 TCRs spanned the protein, led by 160-218 and 743-854.

Measured with immunoSEQ multiplex PCR; TCRdb has only the in-frame clones, and not every one. The table records 140,000 to 150,000 clones, around 91% of them present only once. In regard to this clone: Its antigen remains unknown.

Trimming took 6 bases from V and 0 from J; bases not matched to a gene: 7. The CDR3 has 16 amino acids. Germline V gene sequence: CDR1 MDHEN, CDR2 SYDVKM. The gene calls are TRBV28 and TRBJ1-1, with 10 bases fitting TRBD1. This receptor was taken from an adult in good health. This sample comprised peripheral blood, obtained on day 0 of AZD1222 vaccination. The chain's CDR3 is CASSPRDRGMNTEAFF. CDR3 DNA: TGTGCCAGCAGCCCAAGGGACAGGGGCATGAACACTGAAGCTTTCTTT.